The TCR beta chain under discussion was sequenced for a study of shared clonotypes between healthy human individuals. The assay was immunoSEQ multiplex PCR, and TCRdb's table has in-frame clones only and misses some. The data show approximately 1,500,000 clones, 95% to 99% seen once. The sample was naive CD4+ T cells sorted from blood. As to subset: CD45RA+ positively selected. The TCR comes from a man younger than 40 in good health.

This CDR3 is CASSLGQRSDTQYF. The DNA of the CDR3 is TGCGCCAGCAGCTTAGGACAGCGATCAGATACGCAGTATTTT. The rearrangement links TRBV5-1 to TRBJ2-3, with D possibly TRBD1 on 6 matching bases. This CDR3 is built from 14 residues. The ends were cut back, 2 bases at V and 4 bases at J, with 11 bases in the middle. Germline values: CDR1 SGHRS, CDR2 YFSETQ.